Each of the 23 T cell receptor beta chains below was sequenced from the same sample in a study of cytomegalovirus exposure and HLA in healthy donors. PCR used 60 Vbeta primers and 13 Jbeta primers. The method was immunoSEQ multiplex PCR; TCRdb's version includes in-frame clones alone and lacks a portion of them. The sample carries more than 130,000 clones, 80% recorded once. Sequences were obtained from PBMCs. The receptors here all came from a man aged 30 to 39 in good health and CMV-seronegative.

Notes on this clone: The sample carries other DNA sequences with the same CDR3. In DNA, the CDR3 is TGTGCCAGCAGTTCAGGGAATTATGGCTACACCTTC. This codes for CASSSGNYGYTF. The J gene is TRBJ1-2, the V gene TRBV28, with D perhaps matching TRBD1 (5 bases). Germline lookup yields CDR1 MDHEN and CDR2 SYDVKM. CDR3 length: 12 amino acids. The V end was cut by 4 bases, the J end by 5 bases, with 8 bases between.

V gene TRBV2 combines with J gene TRBJ2-7; D may be TRBD1 (5 bases). Germline assignment: CDR1 SNHLY and CDR2 FYNNEI. V was shortened by 6 bases and J by 5 bases, with 11 bases between the two germline ends. The CDR3 consists of 12 residues. CDR3: CASSRDVDEQYF. Here the CDR3 DNA reads TGTGCCAGCAGCAGGGATGTCGACGAGCAGTACTTC.

This clone was detected a few times. The chain uses TRBV5-6 and TRBJ1-1; 8 bases fit TRBD1. The V gene end was trimmed by 3 bases and the J gene end by 11 bases; junction bases not matched to a gene: 6. The CDR3 covers 12 residues. CDR1 is SGHDT and CDR2 is YYEEEE in the germline V gene. The CDR3 region is CASSSQGAPAFF. The CDR3 DNA is TGTGCCAGCAGCTCGCAGGGGGCGCCTGCTTTCTTT. Supplemented by reference TRBV5-6 and TRBJ1-1, the full variable domain reads DAGVTQSPTHLIKTRGQQVTLRCSPKSGHDTVSWYQQALGQGPQFIFQYYEEEERQRGNFPDRFSGHQFPNYSSELNVNALLLGDSALYLCASSSQGAPAFFGQGTRLTVV.

This clone occurred once. The chain recombines TRBV27 with TRBJ2-1; weak D call: TRBD2 (7 bases). Between the trimmed V and J ends, which lost 6 bases and 1 base, there was a span of 19 bases. The germline gives CDR1 MNHEY, CDR2 SMNVEV (reference sequence). The CDR3 has 17 amino acids. The CDR3 region is CASRFLGGGISYNEQFF. The CDR3 DNA reads as TGTGCCAGCAGGTTCCTAGGGGGAGGGATATCCTACAATGAGCAGTTCTTC.

The J gene is TRBJ2-7, the V gene TRBV6-5; D is undetermined. The CDR3 runs 13 residues. V was cut by 6 bases and J by 5 bases, with 14 bases left in between. Germline CDR1 reads MNHEY; CDR2 reads SVGAGI. The CDR3 nucleotides read TGTGCCAGCAGACAACCCCCGGGTAACGAGCAGTACTTC. This codes for CASRQPPGNEQYF.

In DNA form, the CDR3 reads TGCGCCAGCAGCTTGAGGGACAGGGGGACCTACGAGCAGTACTTC. Protein: CASSLRDRGTYEQYF. The chain is built from TRBV5-1 and TRBJ2-7, with TRBD1 identical over 11 bases. After removal of 1 base from V and 2 bases from J, the junction contained 2 bases not matched to a gene. The CDR3 extends over 15 amino acids. Germline V CDR1 and CDR2: SGHRS, YFSETQ.

The rearrangement links TRBV7-9 to TRBJ1-5, with no clear D. Germline V lookup: CDR1 SEHNR, CDR2 FQNEAQ (reference sequence). The V end lost 5 bases, the J end lost 3 bases, and 8 bases lay between the germline ends. This CDR3 contains 13 residues. Here the CDR3 DNA reads TGTGCCAGCAGCGAATACTCCAATCAGCCCCAGCATTTT. It specifies CASSEYSNQPQHF.

The chain carries TRBV18 and TRBJ2-1; 15 bases are shared with TRBD2. In germline, CDR1 is KGHSH, CDR2 LQKENI. The CDR3 loop spans 18 amino acids. Unmatched junction bases numbered 4, after V lost 3 bases and J lost 1 base. CDR3 loop: CASSPGLAGGRSYNEQFF. The CDR3, as DNA: TGTGCCAGCTCACCCGGACTAGCGGGGGGGCGGTCCTACAATGAGCAGTTCTTC.

This clone was recorded once. V usage is TRBV19 and J usage is TRBJ1-1; D might be TRBD1 (5 bases). In germline, CDR1 is LNHDA, CDR2 SQIVND (reference sequence). This CDR3 region has 14 residues. The V end was cut by 3 bases, the J end by 0 bases, with 8 bases between. The DNA for the CDR3 is TGTGCCAGTAGTATCCAGGGAATGAACACTGAAGCTTTCTTT. Translating it yields CASSIQGMNTEAFF. Full variable domain (remainder filled in from reference TRBV19 and TRBJ1-1): DGGITQSPKYLFRKEGQNVTLSCEQNLNHDAMYWYRQDPGQGLRLIYYSQIVNDFQKGDIAEGYSVSREKKESFPLTVTSAQKNPTAFYLCASSIQGMNTEAFFGQGTRLTVV.

The chain combines TRBV19 with TRBJ1-1, with 8 bases fitting TRBD1. Trimming at V came to 5 bases and at J to 6 bases, leaving 11 bases not matched to a gene. The germline V gene encodes CDR1 LNHDA and CDR2 SQIVND (reference sequence). The CDR3 length is 15 residues. CDR3 in amino acids: CASSARTGFLSEAFF. In DNA form, the CDR3 reads TGTGCCAGTAGTGCCCGGACAGGGTTTCTCTCTGAAGCTTTCTTT.

V and J are TRBV21-1 and TRBJ2-3; the table's TRBD1 call for D was not verified on the DNA. TRBV21-1 counts as a pseudogene. The CDR3 runs 16 residues. CDR3 sequence reads: CASTPNGTGATDTQYF. CDR3 nucleotides: TGTGCCAGCACCCCGAACGGGACAGGGGCAACAGATACGCAGTATTTT.

The J gene is TRBJ2-7, the V gene TRBV6-5; weak D call: TRBD1 (5 bases). Germline lookup yields CDR1 MNHEY and CDR2 SVGAGI. The germline V and J ends were trimmed by 10 bases and 3 bases, with 16 bases remaining between them. The CDR3 has 13 residues. CDR3 nucleotide sequence: TGTGCCACCCAGGGTCCCTTTAGCTACGAGCAGTACTTC. This sequence encodes CATQGPFSYEQYF.

The rearrangement links TRBV10-2 to TRBJ1-1; 7 bases fit TRBD1. This CDR3 spans 16 amino acids. The germline CDR1 and CDR2 sequences are WSHSY and SAAADI. J gave up 1 base and V 10 bases, and 15 bases lay outside the gene matches. The DNA for the CDR3 is TGCGCCACCGTAGACAGGGTCTTCGGGAAGAACACTGAAGCTTTCTTT. It codes for CATVDRVFGKNTEAFF.

The chain links TRBV6-6 to TRBJ2-7; 11 bases map to TRBD1. CDR3 length: 15 residues. Germline V gene lookup returns CDR1 MNHNY and CDR2 SVGAGI (reference sequence). With V trimmed by 6 bases and J by 6 bases, 10 bases remained unmatched. The CDR3 is CASSSGQGGRSEQYF. The DNA of the CDR3 is TGTGCCAGCAGCTCGGGACAGGGGGGACGGAGCGAGCAGTACTTC.

The chain recombines TRBV5-1 with TRBJ2-5, with D tentatively TRBD1 (6 bases). This CDR3 is 19 amino acids long. V was clipped by 2 bases and J by 4 bases, with 27 bases between them. Germline values: CDR1 SGHRS, CDR2 YFSETQ. CDR3 amino acids: CASSFLSIKTGSVAETQYF. As DNA, the CDR3 is TGCGCCAGCAGCTTCCTATCTATCAAGACAGGTTCGGTGGCAGAGACCCAGTACTTC.

The chain couples TRBV5-6 to TRBJ2-7, with D tentatively TRBD2 (5 bases). Germline CDR1 SGHDT, CDR2 YYEEEE. The V and J ends lost 4 bases and 4 bases respectively, with 9 bases between them. The CDR3 runs 12 residues. CDR3 region: CASSEDLYEQYF. CDR3 DNA sequence: TGTGCCAGCAGCGAGGACTTATACGAGCAGTACTTC.

V usage is TRBV2 and J usage is TRBJ1-1; TRBD1 matches 7 bases. V was pared by 6 bases and J by 0 bases, with 1 base of the junction left unmatched. The CDR3 consists of 13 residues. Germline V gene lookup returns CDR1 SNHLY and CDR2 FYNNEI. The CDR3 region has the DNA TGTGCCAGCAGGGACAGGATGAACACTGAAGCTTTCTTT. Protein: CASRDRMNTEAFF.

This clone has more than one count but fewer than ten. V gene TRBV5-1 combines with J gene TRBJ1-1; D is possibly TRBD1 (5 bases). The germline V and J ends were trimmed by 4 bases and 2 bases, with 9 bases remaining between them. The CDR3 spans 13 residues. In germline, CDR1 is SGHRS, CDR2 YFSETQ. The DNA of the CDR3 is TGCGCCAGCAGCCGGGGGGAAAACACTGAAGCTTTCTTT. Amino acid sequence: CASSRGENTEAFF.

The chain carries TRBV29-1 and TRBJ2-7; D ambiguous. Germline V CDR1 and CDR2: SQVTM, ANQGSEA. With 7 bases removed from V and 6 bases from J, the gap between germline ends came to 13 bases. The CDR3 is made up of 11 amino acids. As DNA, the CDR3 is TGCAGCGGAGGCATAGACGCCGAGCAGTACTTC. Encoded protein: CSGGIDAEQYF.

CDR3 DNA sequence: TGTGCCAGCAGCCGAGCGGGGGGGGTCACAGATACGCAGTATTTT. Encoded protein: CASSRAGGVTDTQYF. V is TRBV11-3 and J is TRBJ2-3; 10 nucleotides align to TRBD2. Trimming removed 5 bases from V and 2 bases from J; junction bases left unmatched: 4. CDR1 SGHNT and CDR2 YENEEA come from the germline V gene. The CDR3 spans 15 residues.

CDR3 in DNA: TGTGCCACCTCAACTACTGTGAACACTGAAGCTTTCTTT. Residues: CATSTTVNTEAFF. The V and J genes are TRBV7-2 and TRBJ1-1, with D uncertain. The germline gives CDR1 SGHTA, CDR2 FQGNSA. CDR3 size: 13 residues. V lost 10 bases and J 0 bases, leaving 12 bases between the germline ends.

The chain carries TRBV6-5 and TRBJ1-5; D ambiguous. The germline V gene encodes CDR1 MNHEY and CDR2 SVGAGI. V gave up 5 bases and J gave up 4 bases, with 9 bases separating them. CDR3 size: 13 residues. The CDR3 loop reads CASSPRPNQPQHF. The CDR3 DNA is TGTGCCAGCAGTCCTCGTCCTAATCAGCCCCAGCATTTT.

This sequence joins TRBV27 and TRBJ2-1; 12 bases map to TRBD1. V lost 4 bases and J lost 7; bases outside the gene matches: 5. CDR1 and CDR2 from the germline V gene are MNHEY and SMNVEV (reference sequence). CDR3 length: 15 residues. As DNA, the CDR3 is TGTGCCAGCAGTTCGGGACAGGGGGCGAGGAATGAGCAGTTCTTC. It specifies CASSSGQGARNEQFF.